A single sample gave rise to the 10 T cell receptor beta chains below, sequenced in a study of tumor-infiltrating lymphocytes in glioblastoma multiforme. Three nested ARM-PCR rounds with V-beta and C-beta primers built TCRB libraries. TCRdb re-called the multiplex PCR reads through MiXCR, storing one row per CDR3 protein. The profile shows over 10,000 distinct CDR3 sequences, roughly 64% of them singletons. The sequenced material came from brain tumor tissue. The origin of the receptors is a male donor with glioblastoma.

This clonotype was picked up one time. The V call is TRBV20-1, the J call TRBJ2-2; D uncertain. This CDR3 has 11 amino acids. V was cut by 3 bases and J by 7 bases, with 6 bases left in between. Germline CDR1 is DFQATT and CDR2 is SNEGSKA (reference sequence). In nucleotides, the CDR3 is TGCAGTGCTAGGGATAACGGGGAGCTGTTTTTT. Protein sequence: CSARDNGELFF.

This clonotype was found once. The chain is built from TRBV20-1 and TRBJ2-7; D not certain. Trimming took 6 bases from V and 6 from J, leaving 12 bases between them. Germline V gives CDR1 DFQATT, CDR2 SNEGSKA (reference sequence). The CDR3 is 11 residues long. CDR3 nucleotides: TGCAGTGCCGCTAGTTCGTCCGAGCAGTACTTC. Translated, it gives CSAASSSEQYF.

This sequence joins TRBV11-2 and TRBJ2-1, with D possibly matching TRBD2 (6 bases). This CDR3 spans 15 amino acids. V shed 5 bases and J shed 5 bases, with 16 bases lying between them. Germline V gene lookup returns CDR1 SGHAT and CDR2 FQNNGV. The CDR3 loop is CASSPLSGVHNEQFF. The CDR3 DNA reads TGTGCCAGCAGCCCCTTGTCGGGAGTTCACAATGAGCAGTTCTTC.

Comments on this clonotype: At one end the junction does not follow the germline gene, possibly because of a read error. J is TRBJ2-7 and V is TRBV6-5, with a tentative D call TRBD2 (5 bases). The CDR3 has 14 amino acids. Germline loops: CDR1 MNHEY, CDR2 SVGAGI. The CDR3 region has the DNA TGTGCCAGCAGGTACGACTCCCTAGCCTACAAGCAGTACTTC. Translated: CASRYDSLAYKQYF.

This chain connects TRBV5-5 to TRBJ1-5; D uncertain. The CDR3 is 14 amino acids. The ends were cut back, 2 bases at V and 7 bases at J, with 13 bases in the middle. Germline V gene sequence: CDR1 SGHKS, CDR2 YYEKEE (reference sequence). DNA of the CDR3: TGTGCCAGCAGCTTAATCTCGGGTACCCAGCCCCAGCATTTT. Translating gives CASSLISGTQPQHF.

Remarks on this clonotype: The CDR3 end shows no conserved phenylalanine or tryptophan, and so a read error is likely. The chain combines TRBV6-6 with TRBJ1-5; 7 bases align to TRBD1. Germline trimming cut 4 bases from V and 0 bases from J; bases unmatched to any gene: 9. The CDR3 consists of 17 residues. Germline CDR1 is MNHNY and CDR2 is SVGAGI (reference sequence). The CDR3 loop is CASSSGTAIYSNQPQHL. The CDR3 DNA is TGTGCCAGCAGTTCAGGGACAGCAATCTATAGCAATCAGCCCCAGCATTTA.

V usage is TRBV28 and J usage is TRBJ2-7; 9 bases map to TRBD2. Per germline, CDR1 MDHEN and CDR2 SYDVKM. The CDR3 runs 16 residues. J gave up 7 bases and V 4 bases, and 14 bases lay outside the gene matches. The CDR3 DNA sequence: TGTGCCAGCAGTTCCCCTGGTAGCGGGAGTGCAGATGAGCAGTACTTC. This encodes CASSSPGSGSADEQYF.

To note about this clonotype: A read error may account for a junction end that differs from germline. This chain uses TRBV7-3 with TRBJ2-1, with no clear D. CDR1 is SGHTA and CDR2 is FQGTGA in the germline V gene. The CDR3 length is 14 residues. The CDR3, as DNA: TGTGCCAGCAGCGCCCAGAACACAGTCAATGTGCAGTTCTTC. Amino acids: CASSAQNTVNVQFF.

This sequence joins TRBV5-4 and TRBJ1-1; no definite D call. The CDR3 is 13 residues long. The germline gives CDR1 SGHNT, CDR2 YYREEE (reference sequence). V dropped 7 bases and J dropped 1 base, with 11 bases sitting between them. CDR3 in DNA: TGTGCCAGCGCCAGCGGAAAGAACACTGAAGCTTTCTTT. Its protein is CASASGKNTEAFF.

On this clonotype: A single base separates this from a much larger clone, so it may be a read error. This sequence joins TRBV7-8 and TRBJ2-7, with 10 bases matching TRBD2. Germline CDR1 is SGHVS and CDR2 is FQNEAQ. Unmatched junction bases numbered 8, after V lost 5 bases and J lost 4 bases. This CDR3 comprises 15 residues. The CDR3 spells CASSPHGLAEYEQYF. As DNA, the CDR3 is TGTGCCAGCAGCCCGCACGGACTAGCGGAATACGAGCAGTACTTC. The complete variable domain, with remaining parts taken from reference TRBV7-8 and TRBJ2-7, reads GAGVSQSPRYKVAKRGQDVALRCDPISGHVSLFWYQQALGQGPEFLTYFQNEAQLDKSGLPSDRFFAERPEGSVSTLKIQRTQQEDSAVYLCASSPHGLAEYEQYFGPGTRLTVT.